These 10 T cell receptor beta chains were all obtained from the same sample, sequenced in a study of T-cell memory formation after mild COVID-19. Using its own MiXCR run on the 5' RACE reads, TCRdb lists one record per CDR3 protein. Among 450,000 or so distinct CDR3 sequences listed, roughly 23% were seen once. The sample comprised PBMCs or a T cell subset sorted from them (not recorded which). These receptors originate from an adult woman who had mild COVID-19 (a few samples of this study predate the infection). Cell type and time point are not known.

The chain couples TRBV10-3 to TRBJ2-5; D remains unclear. Germline loops: CDR1 ENHRY, CDR2 SYGVKD. V gave up 0 bases and J gave up 5 bases, with 13 bases separating them. This CDR3 has 15 residues. The CDR3 DNA sequence: TGTGCCATCAGTGAGTCGGGCCAAGGTCGGGAGACCCAGTACTTC. Translation gives CAISESGQGRETQYF.

This chain joins TRBV7-2 and TRBJ2-5; 11 bases map to TRBD2. V was clipped by 5 bases and J by 1 base; unmatched bases: 6. The CDR3 sequence is 16 residues long. The germline V gene has CDR1 SGHTA and CDR2 FQGNSA. Here the CDR3 DNA reads TGTGCCAGCAGCAGCTTAACTAGCGGGGGCCAAGAGACCCAGTACTTC. Its translation: CASSSLTSGGQETQYF.

The chain carries TRBV15 and TRBJ2-1; D is tentatively TRBD1 or TRBD2 (5 bases each). With 0 bases removed from V and 2 bases from J, the gap between germline ends came to 14 bases. The CDR3 is made up of 17 amino acids. CDR1 is LNHNV, CDR2 YYDKDF, per germline (reference sequence). In DNA form, the CDR3 reads TGTGCCACCAGCAGAGAGAGTTGGCAGGGACCCTACAATGAGCAGTTCTTC. Amino acid sequence: CATSRESWQGPYNEQFF.

The V call is TRBV2, the J call TRBJ1-1; D ambiguous. The germline gives CDR1 SNHLY, CDR2 FYNNEI. The CDR3 sequence is 12 residues long. V lost 6 bases, J lost 11 bases, and 16 bases lay in between. The CDR3, as DNA: TGTGCCAGCAGACATATCTTGCAAGAGGCTTTCTTT. Its protein is CASRHILQEAFF.

V and J are TRBV6-5 and TRBJ2-5, with unresolved D. The CDR3 loop spans 13 amino acids. The V end was cut by 7 bases, the J end by 5 bases, with 14 bases between. Germline V lookup: CDR1 MNHEY, CDR2 SVGAGI. The CDR3 DNA is TGTGCCAGCAACACTGAGGCTGGGGAGACCCAGTACTTC. Residues: CASNTEAGETQYF.

The chain combines TRBV12-3 or TRBV12-4 with TRBJ2-3; TRBD2 matches 10 bases. The junction had 8 bases not matched to a gene; V was cut back by 4 bases and J by 4 bases. The length of the CDR3 is 16 residues. CDR3 protein: CASSSRAGGPPDTQYF. The CDR3 bases are TGTGCCAGCAGTTCCCGAGCGGGGGGGCCCCCAGATACGCAGTATTTT.

The chain carries TRBV20-1 and TRBJ2-7; D gene unclear. Germline V gives CDR1 DFQATT, CDR2 SNEGSKA (reference sequence). This CDR3 is 12 amino acids long. V was shortened by 3 bases and J by 1 base, with 7 bases between the two germline ends. The CDR3: CSASGVSYEQYF. CDR3 bases: TGCAGTGCTAGCGGTGTATCCTACGAGCAGTACTTC.

This clonotype has only a few counts. The gene calls are TRBV29-1 and TRBJ2-7, with 8 bases matching TRBD2. The CDR3 length is 15 residues. CDR1 and CDR2 (germline): SQVTM, ANQGSEA. The trim removed 6 bases at V and 3 bases at J, leaving 13 bases unmatched. CDR3: CSVGSEERGNYEQYF. CDR3 bases: TGCAGCGTAGGTTCCGAGGAGCGGGGGAACTACGAGCAGTACTTC.

The rearrangement links TRBV5-4 to TRBJ2-1; no definite D call. Germline V gene data show CDR1 as SGHNT and CDR2 as YYREEE (reference sequence). CDR3 size: 18 residues. Trimming took 0 bases from V and 7 from J, leaving 23 bases between them. In nucleotides, the CDR3 is TGTGCCAGCAGCTTGGGACCCCCCAGTCCCAGGTCAGGAAATGAGCAGTTCTTC. It yields the protein CASSLGPPSPRSGNEQFF.

This clonotype was detected ten times or more. The V gene is TRBV20-1, the J gene TRBJ2-7; 8 bases are shared with TRBD1. From germline, CDR1 is DFQATT and CDR2 SNEGSKA (reference sequence). The CDR3 is 11 amino acids. The J segment lost 6 bases and the V segment lost 7 bases, leaving 5 bases of the junction unmatched. CDR3 region: CSVRQGSEQYF. CDR3 bases: TGCAGTGTTCGACAGGGGAGCGAGCAGTACTTC.